The 29 T cell receptor beta chains listed next were all sequenced from one sample in a study of cytomegalovirus exposure and HLA in healthy donors. Profiling relied on immunoSEQ multiplex PCR, and the TCRdb table lists in-frame clones only, not all of them. The sample includes 300,000 to 400,000 clones, roughly 90% of them seen just once. Input material: PBMCs. Receptors were obtained from a woman aged 18-29 years in good health and CMV-seronegative.

The chain uses TRBV11-1 and TRBJ2-5, with a tentative D call TRBD2 (5 bases). The CDR3 covers 14 residues. Germline loops: CDR1 SGHAT, CDR2 FQDESV (reference sequence). Trimming stripped 1 base from V and 2 bases from J, with 8 bases between. In DNA form, the CDR3 reads TGTGCCAGCAGCTTAGTAACTAGGCAAGAGACCCAGTACTTC. Its protein is CASSLVTRQETQYF.

The rearrangement links TRBV28 to TRBJ1-5; TRBD1 aligns across 10 bases. The germline V gene has CDR1 MDHEN and CDR2 SYDVKM. With 6 bases clipped from V and 2 bases from J, the junction kept 4 bases outside the gene matches. This CDR3 contains 15 residues. CDR3 loop: CASRPGTGGNQPQHF. In nucleotides, the CDR3 is TGTGCCAGCAGGCCGGGGACAGGGGGCAATCAGCCCCAGCATTTT.

The rearrangement links TRBV11-2 to TRBJ1-5; D remains ambiguous. Trimming pared 5 bases from V and 6 bases from J, leaving 11 bases between. The V gene's germline CDR1 is SGHAT and CDR2 FQNNGV. The CDR3 loop spans 13 amino acids. Here the CDR3 DNA reads TGTGCCAGCAGCCGCGGGTTAGGTCAGCCCCAGCATTTT. This codes for CASSRGLGQPQHF.

The V and J genes are TRBV4-1 and TRBJ2-3; TRBD1 agrees at 7 bases. This CDR3 has 15 amino acids. The junction had 7 bases not matched to a gene; V was cut back by 1 base and J by 6 bases. The germline CDR1 and CDR2 sequences are MGHRA and YSYEKL. CDR3 in amino acids: CASSQASRGLDTQYF. The CDR3 DNA is TGCGCCAGCAGCCAAGCTTCGAGGGGGCTGGATACGCAGTATTTT.

V and J are TRBV6-6 and TRBJ1-5, with D possibly matching TRBD1 (5 bases). With 9 bases removed from V and 4 bases from J, the gap between germline ends came to 16 bases. This CDR3 contains 14 residues. Germline V CDR1 and CDR2: MNHNY, SVGAGI (reference sequence). This chain's CDR3 is CARVTWGRNQPQHF. CDR3 DNA: TGTGCCAGGGTCACGTGGGGGAGGAATCAGCCCCAGCATTTT.

The chain joins TRBV2 to TRBJ2-2, with 12 bases aligning to TRBD1. The length of the CDR3 is 18 residues. J lost 4 bases, V lost 7 bases, and 13 bases had no gene match. Germline loops: CDR1 SNHLY, CDR2 FYNNEI. CDR3 in DNA: TGTGCCAGCATACCCCGTGGGACAGGGGGCGTTAGCACCGGGGAGCTGTTTTTT. Amino acids: CASIPRGTGGVSTGELFF.

The chain combines TRBV11-2 with TRBJ1-6; possible D gene TRBD1, 6 bases. V was trimmed by 6 bases and J by 1 base, leaving 19 bases between them. The CDR3 contains 18 residues. CDR1 is SGHAT, CDR2 FQNNGV, per germline. For the CDR3, the DNA is TGTGCCAGCAGTCAGGGGCAGGGTTTACGGTCCTATAATTCACCCCTCCACTTT. Its translation is CASSQGQGLRSYNSPLHF.

The rearrangement uses TRBV7-9 and TRBJ2-3; TRBD2 matches at 7 bases. The CDR3 is 13 amino acids. Germline loops: CDR1 SEHNR, CDR2 FQNEAQ (reference sequence). V trimming: 1 base; J trimming: 8 bases; junction bases outside the gene matches: 3. Here the CDR3 DNA reads TGTGCCAGCAGCTTAGGCCGCGGGAGTACGCAGTATTTT. Amino acids: CASSLGRGSTQYF.

The V call is TRBV4-2, the J call TRBJ2-7; D possibly corresponds to TRBD1 (6 bases). V was cut by 4 bases and J by 2 bases, with 15 bases left in between. CDR1 LGHNA and CDR2 YNFKEQ come from the germline V gene. The CDR3 loop spans 15 amino acids. The CDR3 nucleotides read TGTGCCAGCAGCCCCGAGGTTGGGGGCCCCTACGAGCAGTACTTC. Translating it yields CASSPEVGGPYEQYF.

The chain links TRBV7-9 to TRBJ2-1, with TRBD2 matching over 15 bases. Germline CDR1 SEHNR, CDR2 FQNEAQ (reference sequence). This CDR3 is built from 16 residues. V shed 5 bases, J shed 9 bases, and the junction held 8 bases outside the gene matches. The CDR3 DNA sequence: TGTGCCAGCAGCCCATGGACTAGCGGGAGGGAGGTTGAGCAGTTCTTC. It specifies CASSPWTSGREVEQFF.

The chain has TRBV5-4 and TRBJ1-6; tentatively, D is TRBD1 (6 bases). This CDR3 contains 15 residues. With 0 bases removed from V and 9 bases from J, the gap between germline ends came to 13 bases. Germline assignment: CDR1 SGHNT and CDR2 YYREEE (reference sequence). CDR3 loop: CASSLENRVTSPLHF. CDR3 nucleotides: TGTGCCAGCAGCTTGGAGAACAGGGTAACTTCACCCCTCCACTTT.

This chain joins TRBV12-5 and TRBJ2-2, with 9 bases aligning to TRBD1. Germline CDR1 LGHNT, CDR2 FRNRAP. This CDR3 has 17 residues. The junction had 14 bases not matched to a gene; V was cut back by 6 bases and J by 6 bases. The CDR3 sequence is CASGIRDRDLDAGELFF. CDR3 in DNA: TGTGCTAGTGGAATCCGGGACAGGGACTTGGACGCCGGGGAGCTGTTTTTT.

This clone occurred once. The rearrangement joins TRBV27 to TRBJ2-5; TRBD1 aligns across 8 bases. V was pared by 6 bases and J by 5 bases, with 14 bases of the junction left unmatched. Germline CDR1 reads MNHEY; CDR2 reads SMNVEV (reference sequence). The CDR3 runs 16 residues. This CDR3 reads CASSRQGRRSGETQYF. CDR3 coding DNA: TGTGCCAGCAGCAGACAGGGGCGCAGGTCCGGGGAGACCCAGTACTTC.

This clone has only one observation. An end of the junction does not agree with germline; a read error may underlie this. The chain's CDR3 is CASSYPHGVF. The CDR3 DNA reads as TGTGCCAGCAGCTACCCCCACGGGGTTTTT. The V call is TRBV5-8, the J call TRBJ1-4; no reliable D call. The germline gives CDR1 SGHTS, CDR2 YDEGEE. The CDR3 is 10 amino acids.

The chain is built from TRBV7-2 and TRBJ1-4; D gene uncertain. V was trimmed by 1 base and J by 3 bases, leaving 12 bases between them. In germline, CDR1 is SGHTA, CDR2 FQGNSA. The CDR3 totals 16 residues. The CDR3: CASSLGLGVSNEKLFF. In DNA form, the CDR3 reads TGTGCCAGCAGCTTAGGTTTGGGAGTATCTAATGAAAAACTGTTTTTT.

This chain links TRBV9 with TRBJ2-5, with D possibly matching TRBD1 (5 bases). V lost 4 bases and J 1 base, leaving 14 bases between the germline ends. Germline values: CDR1 SGDLS, CDR2 YYNGEE. This CDR3 comprises 15 residues. CDR3 residues: CASSPHDSSQETQYF. Written as DNA, the CDR3 is TGTGCCAGCAGCCCCCACGACAGCTCCCAAGAGACCCAGTACTTC.

This chain joins TRBV28 and TRBJ1-2; D is undetermined. Trimming cost V 7 bases and J 6 bases, with 12 bases left between them. The germline CDR1 and CDR2 sequences are MDHEN and SYDVKM. This CDR3 has 12 amino acids. This chain's CDR3 is CASNSGRHGYTF. The CDR3 DNA sequence: TGTGCCAGCAATAGCGGTCGACATGGCTACACCTTC.

V is TRBV4-1 and J is TRBJ2-7, with 12 bases identical to TRBD1. CDR3 size: 17 residues. Germline loops: CDR1 MGHRA, CDR2 YSYEKL. V trimming: 4 bases; J trimming: 6 bases; junction bases outside the gene matches: 13. CDR3 nucleotides: TGCGCCAGCAGCCCGAGATACTCCGGGACAGGGGGCATCGAGCAGTACTTC. It translates to CASSPRYSGTGGIEQYF.

The chain has TRBV11-2 and TRBJ1-1, with a weak D call TRBD1 (5 bases). This CDR3 is 12 amino acids long. The V gene lost 2 bases and the J gene lost 9 bases, with 10 bases spanning the gap. Per the germline V gene, CDR1 is SGHAT and CDR2 is FQNNGV. The CDR3 is CASSLTGPKAFF. The CDR3 DNA follows: TGTGCCAGCAGCTTAACAGGTCCCAAAGCTTTCTTT.

As to this clone: Other DNA sequences of this sample code for an identical CDR3. This chain links TRBV4-1 with TRBJ1-5; D is undetermined. This CDR3 spans 13 amino acids. Per the germline V gene, CDR1 is MGHRA and CDR2 is YSYEKL. V was cut by 2 bases and J by 4 bases, with 6 bases left in between. The CDR3: CASSQRGNQPQHF. DNA of the CDR3: TGCGCCAGCAGCCAAAGAGGGAATCAGCCCCAGCATTTT.

This clone has a count of ten or more. The V gene is TRBV19, the J gene TRBJ2-1; D is perhaps TRBD2 (6 bases). V lost 7 bases and J 2 bases, leaving 18 bases between the germline ends. The CDR3 contains 16 residues. Germline loops: CDR1 LNHDA, CDR2 SQIVND (reference sequence). The DNA for the CDR3 is TGTGCCAGTACCCCTGCGCTGGGGGGACCCTACAATGAGCAGTTCTTC. This sequence encodes CASTPALGGPYNEQFF.

The chain uses TRBV2 and TRBJ2-7; TRBD2 aligns across 11 bases. Germline-derived CDR1 and CDR2 are SNHLY and FYNNEI. This CDR3 comprises 16 residues. V lost 5 bases to trimming and J lost 0 bases; unmatched junction nucleotides: 6. The CDR3 is CASSPPGTSGSYEQYF. Written as DNA, the CDR3 is TGTGCCAGCAGTCCTCCCGGGACTAGCGGCTCCTACGAGCAGTACTTC.

The chain joins TRBV4-2 to TRBJ2-3; 12 nucleotides match TRBD2. The CDR3 is 16 residues long. V shed 1 base and J 7 bases; nucleotides not matched to a gene: 6. The V gene's germline CDR1 is LGHNA and CDR2 YNFKEQ. For the CDR3, the DNA is TGTGCCAGCAGCCAAGCCCTAGCGGGGGGGCCAAATACGCAGTATTTT. Protein product: CASSQALAGGPNTQYF.

CDR3 in amino acids: CAWSLAGIFNSPLHF. As DNA, the CDR3 is TGTGCCTGGAGTCTCGCCGGGATTTTTAATTCACCCCTCCACTTT. The chain joins TRBV30 to TRBJ1-6; D remains ambiguous. V lost 2 bases and J lost 6, with 14 bases in between. Germline V CDR1 and CDR2: GTSNPN, SVGIG (reference sequence). The CDR3 contains 15 residues.

The chain joins TRBV4-1 to TRBJ2-7, with D tentatively TRBD2 (5 bases). Trimming took 0 bases from V and 0 from J, leaving 12 bases between them. The CDR3 contains 16 residues. From germline, CDR1 is MGHRA and CDR2 YSYEKL. This CDR3 reads CASSQERRVSSYEQYF. The CDR3 DNA follows: TGCGCCAGCAGCCAAGAGAGGCGGGTAAGCTCCTACGAGCAGTACTTC.

The chain employs TRBV30 and TRBJ2-5; D is unresolved. Trimming took off 3 bases at V and 5 bases at J, with 7 bases between the two ends. Germline CDR1 reads GTSNPN; CDR2 reads SVGIG (reference sequence). This CDR3 is 11 amino acids long. CDR3 DNA sequence: TGTGCCTGGAGCGAGATGGAGACCCAGTACTTC. Translated, it gives CAWSEMETQYF.

The V and J genes are TRBV28 and TRBJ1-1, with D perhaps matching TRBD1 (5 bases). The germline V gene encodes CDR1 MDHEN and CDR2 SYDVKM. CDR3 size: 15 residues. Trimming removed 6 bases from V and 1 base from J, with 15 bases in between. The CDR3 DNA follows: TGTGCCAGCAGCGCCGGGGGACGTTCGAACACTGAAGCTTTCTTT. Protein: CASSAGGRSNTEAFF.

DNA of the CDR3: TGCGCCAGCAGCTCCCAAGGCGCCCGGGCTGAAGCTTTCTTT. Translating gives CASSSQGARAEAFF. The gene calls are TRBV5-1 and TRBJ1-1; no clear D. Germline V gene data show CDR1 as SGHRS and CDR2 as YFSETQ. Trimming took off 3 bases at V and 6 bases at J, with 15 bases between the two ends. CDR3 length: 14 residues.

This clone was counted a single time. The V and J genes are TRBV18 and TRBJ2-5; possible D gene TRBD2, 5 bases. Trimming took off 2 bases at V and 2 bases at J, with 12 bases between the two ends. Germline V gene data show CDR1 as KGHSH and CDR2 as LQKENI. The length of the CDR3 is 15 residues. The DNA for the CDR3 is TGTGCCAGCTCACCATCGGGAAGGGAGCAAGAGACCCAGTACTTC. It codes for CASSPSGREQETQYF.